The clone carrying this T cell receptor (beta chain) was counted ten times or more. Its antigen is unidentified. Trimming cost V 2 bases and J 6 bases, with 1 base left between them. The CDR3 covers 11 residues. Germline V CDR1 and CDR2: ENHRY, SYGVKD. This entry belongs to a study of T-cell reconstitution after alpha-beta-depleted transplantation in children. Notes on the study in general: The study traced high day-60 TCRbeta diversity in some patients to surviving recipient T cells and thymic progenitors. About two months after transplant, alpha-beta T cells reportedly came from several hundred expanded graft clones. T cells produced anew were the main source of T-cell counts and diversity one year after transplant.

A library of TCRbeta sequences, prepared with unique molecular identifiers, was generated. TCRdb processed the PCR reads anew with MiXCR; each CDR3 protein has one entry. The sample carries about 980,000 distinct CDR3 sequences, around 30% recorded once. This receptor was identified in a boy younger than two who had a stem cell transplant for SCID, so the T cells may come from the graft donor. The chain has TRBV10-3 and TRBJ2-2; D not resolved. Sample: PBMCs, mostly from graft donor cells, taken 360 days after TCRalphabeta/CD19-depleted stem cell transplant. CDR3 DNA: TGTGCCATCAGTGAGGCCGGGGAGCTGTTTTTT. It yields the protein CAISEAGELFF.